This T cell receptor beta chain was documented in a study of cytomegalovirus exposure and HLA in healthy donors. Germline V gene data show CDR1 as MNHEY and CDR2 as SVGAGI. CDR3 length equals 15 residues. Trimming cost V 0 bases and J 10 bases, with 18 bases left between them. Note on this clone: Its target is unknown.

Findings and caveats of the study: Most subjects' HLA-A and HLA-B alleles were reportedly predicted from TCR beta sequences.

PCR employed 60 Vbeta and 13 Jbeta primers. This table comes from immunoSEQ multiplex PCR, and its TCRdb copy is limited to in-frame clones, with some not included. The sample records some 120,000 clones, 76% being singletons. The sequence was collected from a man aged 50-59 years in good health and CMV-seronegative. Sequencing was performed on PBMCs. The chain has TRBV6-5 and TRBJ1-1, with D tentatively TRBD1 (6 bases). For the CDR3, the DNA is TGTGCCAGCAGTTACTCGAAGGGCGGCAGGGGATCAGCTTTCTTT. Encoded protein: CASSYSKGGRGSAFF.